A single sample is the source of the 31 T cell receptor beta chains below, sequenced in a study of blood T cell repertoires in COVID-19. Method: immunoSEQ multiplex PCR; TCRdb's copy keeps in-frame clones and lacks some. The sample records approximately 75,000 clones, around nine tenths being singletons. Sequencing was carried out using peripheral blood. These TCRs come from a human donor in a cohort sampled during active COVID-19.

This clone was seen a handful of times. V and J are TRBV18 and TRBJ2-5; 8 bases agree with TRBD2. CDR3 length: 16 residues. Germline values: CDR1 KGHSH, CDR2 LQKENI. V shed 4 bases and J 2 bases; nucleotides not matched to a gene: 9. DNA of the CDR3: TGTGCCAGCTCACGCCGTTTGGCGGGGGGACAAGAGACCCAGTACTTC. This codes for CASSRRLAGGQETQYF.

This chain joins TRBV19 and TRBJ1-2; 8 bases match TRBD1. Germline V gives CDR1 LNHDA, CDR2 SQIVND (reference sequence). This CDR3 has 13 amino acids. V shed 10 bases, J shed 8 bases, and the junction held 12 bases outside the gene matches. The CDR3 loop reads CATDRDVLGGYTF. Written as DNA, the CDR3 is TGTGCCACGGACAGGGATGTTTTGGGAGGCTACACCTTC.

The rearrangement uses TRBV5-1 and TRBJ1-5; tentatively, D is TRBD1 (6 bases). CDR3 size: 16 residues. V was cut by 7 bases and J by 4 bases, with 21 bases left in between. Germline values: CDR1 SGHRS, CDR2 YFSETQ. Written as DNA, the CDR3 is TGCGCCAGCTCCCGAGGGGGGGACGCAGCAAATCAGCCCCAGCATTTT. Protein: CASSRGGDAANQPQHF.

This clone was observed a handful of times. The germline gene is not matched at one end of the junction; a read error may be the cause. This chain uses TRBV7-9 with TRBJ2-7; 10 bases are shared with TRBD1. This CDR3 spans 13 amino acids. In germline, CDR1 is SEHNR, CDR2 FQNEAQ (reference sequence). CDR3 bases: TGTGCCAGCAGCCCCGCCCGAGACAGGGGGCTTCTTTTC. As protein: CASSPARDRGLLF.

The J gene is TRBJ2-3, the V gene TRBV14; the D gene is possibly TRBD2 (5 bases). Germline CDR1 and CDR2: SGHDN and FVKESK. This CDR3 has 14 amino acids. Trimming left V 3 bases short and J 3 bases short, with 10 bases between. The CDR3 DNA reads TGTGCCAGCAGCCAGAGAGGGAGTACAGATACGCAGTATTTT. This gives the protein CASSQRGSTDTQYF.

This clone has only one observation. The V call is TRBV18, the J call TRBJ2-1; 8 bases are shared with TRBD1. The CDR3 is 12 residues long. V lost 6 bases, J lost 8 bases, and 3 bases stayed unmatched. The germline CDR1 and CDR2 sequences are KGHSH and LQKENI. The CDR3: CASSPGGHEQFF. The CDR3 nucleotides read TGTGCCAGCTCCCCAGGGGGCCATGAGCAGTTCTTC.

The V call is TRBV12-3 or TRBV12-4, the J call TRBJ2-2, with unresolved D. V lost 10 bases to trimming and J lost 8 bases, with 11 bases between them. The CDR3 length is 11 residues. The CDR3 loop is CANQMEGELFF. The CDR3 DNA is TGTGCCAACCAGATGGAGGGGGAGCTGTTTTTT.

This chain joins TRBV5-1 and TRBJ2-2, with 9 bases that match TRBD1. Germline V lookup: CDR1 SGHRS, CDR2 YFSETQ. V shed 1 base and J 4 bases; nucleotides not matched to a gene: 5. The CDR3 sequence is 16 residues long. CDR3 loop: CASSLRGQGSTGELFF. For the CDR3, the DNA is TGCGCCAGCAGCTTGCGGGGACAGGGATCCACCGGGGAGCTGTTTTTT.

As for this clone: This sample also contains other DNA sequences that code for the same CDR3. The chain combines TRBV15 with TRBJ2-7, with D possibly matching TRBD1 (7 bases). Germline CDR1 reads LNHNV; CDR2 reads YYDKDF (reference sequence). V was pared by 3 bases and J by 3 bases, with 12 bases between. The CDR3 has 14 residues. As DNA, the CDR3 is TGTGCCACCAGCAGGGCGGGACAGAACTACGAGCAGTACTTC. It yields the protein CATSRAGQNYEQYF.

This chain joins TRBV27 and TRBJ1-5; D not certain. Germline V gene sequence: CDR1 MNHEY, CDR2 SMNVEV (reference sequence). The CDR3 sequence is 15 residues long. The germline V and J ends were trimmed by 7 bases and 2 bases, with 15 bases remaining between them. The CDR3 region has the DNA TGTGCCAGCACCCCACTCAGCGGTGGCAATCAGCCCCAGCATTTT. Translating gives CASTPLSGGNQPQHF.

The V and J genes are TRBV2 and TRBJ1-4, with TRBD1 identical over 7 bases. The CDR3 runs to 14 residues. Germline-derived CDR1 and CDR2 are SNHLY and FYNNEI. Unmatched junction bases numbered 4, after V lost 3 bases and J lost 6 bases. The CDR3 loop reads CASSDRGGHEKLFF. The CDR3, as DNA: TGTGCCAGCAGTGATAGAGGGGGCCATGAAAAACTGTTTTTT.

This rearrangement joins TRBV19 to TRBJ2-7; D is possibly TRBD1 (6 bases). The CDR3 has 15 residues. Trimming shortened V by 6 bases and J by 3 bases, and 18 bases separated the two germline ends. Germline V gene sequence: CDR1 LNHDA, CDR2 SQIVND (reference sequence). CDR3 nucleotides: TGTGCCAGTAGGTCAAACCGGGACAAAATCTACGAGCAGTACTTC. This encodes CASRSNRDKIYEQYF.

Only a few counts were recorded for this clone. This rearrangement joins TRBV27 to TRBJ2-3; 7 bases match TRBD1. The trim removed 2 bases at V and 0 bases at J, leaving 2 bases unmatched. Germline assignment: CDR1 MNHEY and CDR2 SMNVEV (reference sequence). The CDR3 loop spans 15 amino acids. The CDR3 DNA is TGTGCCAGCAGTTTAAGGGGACAGAGCACAGATACGCAGTATTTT. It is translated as CASSLRGQSTDTQYF.

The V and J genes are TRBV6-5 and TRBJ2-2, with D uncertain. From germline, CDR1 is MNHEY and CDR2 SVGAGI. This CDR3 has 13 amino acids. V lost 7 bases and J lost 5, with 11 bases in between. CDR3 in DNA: TGTGCCAGCACCCTCCCAGGTACCGGGGAGCTGTTTTTT. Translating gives CASTLPGTGELFF.

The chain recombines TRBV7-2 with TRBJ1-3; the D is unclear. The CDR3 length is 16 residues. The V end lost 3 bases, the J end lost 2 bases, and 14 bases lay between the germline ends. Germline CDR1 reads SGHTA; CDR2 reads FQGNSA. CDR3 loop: CASSFGVPGAGNTIYF. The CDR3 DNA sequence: TGTGCCAGCAGCTTTGGTGTACCGGGTGCTGGAAACACCATATATTTT.

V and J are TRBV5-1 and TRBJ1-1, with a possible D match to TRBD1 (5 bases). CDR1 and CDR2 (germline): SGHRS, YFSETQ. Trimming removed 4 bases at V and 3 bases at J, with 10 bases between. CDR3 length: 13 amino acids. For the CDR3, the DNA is TGCGCCAGCAGCATGACAGTTGACACTGAAGCTTTCTTT. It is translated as CASSMTVDTEAFF.

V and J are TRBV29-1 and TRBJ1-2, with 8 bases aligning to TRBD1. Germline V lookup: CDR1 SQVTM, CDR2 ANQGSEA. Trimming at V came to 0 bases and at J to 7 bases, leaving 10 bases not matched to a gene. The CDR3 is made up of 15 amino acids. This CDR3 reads CSVEDYGTGGRGYTF. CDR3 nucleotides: TGCAGCGTTGAAGATTACGGGACAGGAGGTCGTGGCTACACCTTC.

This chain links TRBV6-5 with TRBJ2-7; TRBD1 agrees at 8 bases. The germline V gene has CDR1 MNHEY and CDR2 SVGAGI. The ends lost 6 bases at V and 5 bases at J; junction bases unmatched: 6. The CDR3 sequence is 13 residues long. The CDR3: CASRTPGGDEQYF. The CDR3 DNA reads TGTGCCAGCAGAACCCCAGGGGGCGACGAGCAGTACTTC.

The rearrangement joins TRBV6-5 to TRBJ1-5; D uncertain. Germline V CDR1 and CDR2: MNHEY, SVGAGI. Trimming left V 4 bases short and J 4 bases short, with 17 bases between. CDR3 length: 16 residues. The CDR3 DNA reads TGTGCCAGCAGTTCTTTTGGAGGGAGTGGTAATCAGCCCCAGCATTTT. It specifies CASSSFGGSGNQPQHF.

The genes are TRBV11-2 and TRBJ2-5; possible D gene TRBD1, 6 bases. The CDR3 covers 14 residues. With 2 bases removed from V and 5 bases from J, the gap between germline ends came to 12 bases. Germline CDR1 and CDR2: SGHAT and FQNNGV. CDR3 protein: CASSLTGMGETQYF. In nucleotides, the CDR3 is TGTGCCAGCAGCTTAACAGGGATGGGGGAGACCCAGTACTTC.

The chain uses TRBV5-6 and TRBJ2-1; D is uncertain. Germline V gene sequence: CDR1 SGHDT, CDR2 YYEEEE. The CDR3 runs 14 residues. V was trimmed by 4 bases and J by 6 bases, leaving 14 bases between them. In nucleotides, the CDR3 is TGTGCCAGCAGCCAGAGCACGGAGCTCAATGAGCAGTTCTTC. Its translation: CASSQSTELNEQFF.

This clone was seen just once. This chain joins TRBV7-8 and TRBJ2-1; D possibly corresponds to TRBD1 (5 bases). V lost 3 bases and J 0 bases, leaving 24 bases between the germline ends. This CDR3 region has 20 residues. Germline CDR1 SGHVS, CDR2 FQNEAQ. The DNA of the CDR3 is TGTGCCAGCAGCTTCAATAGGGGAACCACGCCAACAAGCTCCTACAATGAGCAGTTCTTC. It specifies CASSFNRGTTPTSSYNEQFF.

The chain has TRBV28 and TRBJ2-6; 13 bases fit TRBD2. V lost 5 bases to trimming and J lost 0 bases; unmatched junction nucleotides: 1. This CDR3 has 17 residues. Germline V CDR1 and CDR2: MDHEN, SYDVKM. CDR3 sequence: CASSGTSGVSGANVLTF. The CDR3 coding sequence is TGTGCCAGCAGTGGGACTAGCGGGGTCTCTGGGGCCAACGTCCTGACTTTC.

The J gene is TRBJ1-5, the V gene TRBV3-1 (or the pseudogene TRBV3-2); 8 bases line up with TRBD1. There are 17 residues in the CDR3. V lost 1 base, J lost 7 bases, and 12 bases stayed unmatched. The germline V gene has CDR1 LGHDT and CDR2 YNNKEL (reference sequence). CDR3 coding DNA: TGTGCCAGCAGCCAAGCCGGGCAGGGGGCGCGAGGGCAGCCCCAGCATTTT. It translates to CASSQAGQGARGQPQHF.

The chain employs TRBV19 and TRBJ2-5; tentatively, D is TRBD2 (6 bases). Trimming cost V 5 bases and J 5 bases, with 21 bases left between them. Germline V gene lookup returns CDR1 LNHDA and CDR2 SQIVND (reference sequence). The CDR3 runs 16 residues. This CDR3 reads CASSLFTGTPPETQYF. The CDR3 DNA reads TGTGCCAGTAGTCTTTTCACCGGGACTCCCCCGGAGACCCAGTACTTC. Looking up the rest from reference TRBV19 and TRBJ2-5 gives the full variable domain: DGGITQSPKYLFRKEGQNVTLSCEQNLNHDAMYWYRQDPGQGLRLIYYSQIVNDFQKGDIAEGYSVSREKKESFPLTVTSAQKNPTAFYLCASSLFTGTPPETQYFGPGTRLLVL.

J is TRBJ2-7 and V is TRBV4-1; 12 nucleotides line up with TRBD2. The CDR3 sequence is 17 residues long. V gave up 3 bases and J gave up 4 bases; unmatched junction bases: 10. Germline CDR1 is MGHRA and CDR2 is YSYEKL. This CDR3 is CASSHHGLAGSIYEQYF. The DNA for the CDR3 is TGCGCCAGCAGCCACCATGGACTAGCGGGGTCTATATACGAGCAGTACTTC.

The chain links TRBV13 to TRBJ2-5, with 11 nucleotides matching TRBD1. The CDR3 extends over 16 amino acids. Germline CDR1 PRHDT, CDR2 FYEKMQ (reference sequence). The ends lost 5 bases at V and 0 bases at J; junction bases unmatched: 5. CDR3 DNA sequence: TGTGCCAGCAGCCAGGGGGACAGGGGGTACCAAGAGACCCAGTACTTC. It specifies CASSQGDRGYQETQYF. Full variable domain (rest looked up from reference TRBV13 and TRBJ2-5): AAGVIQSPRHLIKEKRETATLKCYPIPRHDTVYWYQQGPGQDPQFLISFYEKMQSDKGSIPDRFSAQQFSDYHSELNMSSLELGDSALYFCASSQGDRGYQETQYFGPGTRLLVL.

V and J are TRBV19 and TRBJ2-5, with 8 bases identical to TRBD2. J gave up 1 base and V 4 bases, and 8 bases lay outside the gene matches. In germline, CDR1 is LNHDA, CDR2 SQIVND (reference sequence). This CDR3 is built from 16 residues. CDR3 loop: CASSSIGGGPQETQYF. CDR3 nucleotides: TGTGCCAGTAGTAGTATAGGCGGGGGGCCCCAAGAGACCCAGTACTTC.

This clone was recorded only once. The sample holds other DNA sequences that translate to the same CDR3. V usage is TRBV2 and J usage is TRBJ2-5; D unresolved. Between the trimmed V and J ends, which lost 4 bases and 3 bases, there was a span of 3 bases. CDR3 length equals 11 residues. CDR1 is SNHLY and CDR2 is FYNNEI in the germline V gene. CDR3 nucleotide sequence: TGTGCCAGCAGTGTCGAAGAGACCCAGTACTTC. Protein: CASSVEETQYF.

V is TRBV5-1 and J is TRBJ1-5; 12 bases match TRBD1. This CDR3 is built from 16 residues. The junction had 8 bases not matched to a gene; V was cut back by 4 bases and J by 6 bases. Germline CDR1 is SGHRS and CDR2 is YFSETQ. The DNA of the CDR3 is TGCGCCAGCAGCAACCGGGACAGGGGGCCCGGTCAGCCCCAGCATTTT. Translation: CASSNRDRGPGQPQHF.

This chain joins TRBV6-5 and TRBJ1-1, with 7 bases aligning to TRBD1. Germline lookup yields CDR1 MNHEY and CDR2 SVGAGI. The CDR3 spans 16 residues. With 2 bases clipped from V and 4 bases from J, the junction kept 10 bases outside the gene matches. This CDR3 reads CASSYDLIQGVTEAFF. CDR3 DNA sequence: TGTGCCAGCAGTTACGACCTTATCCAGGGGGTCACTGAAGCTTTCTTT.